The 4 T cell receptor beta chains below come from one sample, sequenced in a study of long-term antiretroviral therapy in people with HIV. Assay version v3.0 of immunoSEQ was used, and it was run at survey level. This table comes from immunoSEQ multiplex PCR, and its TCRdb copy is limited to in-frame clones, with some not included. The profile shows approximately 25,000 clones, over 65% of them singletons. The material sequenced was unsorted PBMCs, taken around 5 years after starting antiretroviral therapy. The source of these receptors is a man aged 35-49 years with HIV.

This rearrangement joins TRBV27 to TRBJ2-6, with TRBD1 as a possible D gene (6 bases). Looked up from germline, CDR1 is MNHEY and CDR2 is SMNVEV (reference sequence). Between the trimmed V and J ends, which lost 3 bases and 2 bases, there was a span of 8 bases. The CDR3 consists of 15 residues. Here the CDR3 DNA reads TGTGCCAGCAGTTTCAGGGGTGCTGGGGCCAACGTCCTGACTTTC. Its protein is CASSFRGAGANVLTF.

The V gene is TRBV15, the J gene TRBJ2-7, with a tentative D call TRBD2 (6 bases). The CDR3 sequence is 13 residues long. V was clipped by 4 bases and J by 4 bases, with 11 bases between them. Per the germline V gene, CDR1 is LNHNV and CDR2 is YYDKDF (reference sequence). The CDR3 DNA is TGTGCCACCAGCAACACCGGGAGTTACGAGCAGTACTTC. This gives the protein CATSNTGSYEQYF.

This clone was counted only a few times. The V gene is TRBV5-4, the J gene TRBJ2-2; D is unclear. Germline values: CDR1 SGHNT, CDR2 YYREEE (reference sequence). The V end was cut by 0 bases, the J end by 5 bases, with 5 bases between. This CDR3 is 13 amino acids long. The CDR3 reads CASSLEGTGELFF. The DNA of the CDR3 is TGTGCCAGCAGCTTGGAGGGAACCGGGGAGCTGTTTTTT.

The chain carries TRBV5-1 and TRBJ2-5; possible D gene TRBD1, 6 bases. The CDR3 covers 14 residues. Trimming pared 4 bases from V and 5 bases from J, leaving 15 bases between. The germline V gene encodes CDR1 SGHRS and CDR2 YFSETQ. As DNA, the CDR3 is TGCGCCAGCAGCCATCGACAGGCCTGGGAGACCCAGTACTTC. Encoded protein: CASSHRQAWETQYF.